One and the same sample provided the 18 T cell receptor beta chains below, sequenced in a study of T cell responses to AZD1222 COVID-19 vaccine. Only in-frame clones appear in the TCRdb table, and some are missing; sequencing was by immunoSEQ multiplex PCR. This table has around 170,000 clones, roughly 88% appearing once. The sample in question was peripheral blood, obtained on day 0 of AZD1222 vaccination. The receptor source for this set is an adult in good health.

About this clone: One junction end disagrees with the germline gene, perhaps due to a read error. This sequence joins TRBV20-1 and TRBJ1-2, with D possibly TRBD1 on 5 matching bases. From germline, CDR1 is DFQATT and CDR2 SNEGSKA (reference sequence). CDR3 length: 11 residues. The chain's CDR3 is CSARDRDRYTF. The CDR3 region has the DNA TGCAGTGCCAGAGATCGGGACCGCTACACCTTC.

The chain employs TRBV24-1 and TRBJ2-5, with D perhaps given as TRBD1 or TRBD2 (5 bases each). V lost 0 bases to trimming and J lost 1 base, with 14 bases between them. The CDR3 length is 17 residues. Germline V gene data show CDR1 as KGHDR and CDR2 as SFDVKD. Here the CDR3 reads CATSDLRASRGQETQYF. The CDR3 nucleotides are TGTGCCACCAGTGATTTGAGGGCATCGAGGGGCCAAGAGACCCAGTACTTC.

The chain has TRBV28 and TRBJ2-2, with TRBD2 identical over 14 bases. Trimming cost V 6 bases and J 7 bases; bases outside gene matches: 7. The CDR3 has 16 amino acids. Germline V gene lookup returns CDR1 MDHEN and CDR2 SYDVKM. As DNA, the CDR3 is TGTGCCAGCAGGTACGGGACTAGCGGGAGCCGCGGGGAGCTGTTTTTT. Translating gives CASRYGTSGSRGELFF.

V is TRBV19 and J is TRBJ2-2; D remains ambiguous. V shed 4 bases and J shed 5 bases, with 14 bases lying between them. The CDR3 extends over 15 amino acids. Germline CDR1 reads LNHDA; CDR2 reads SQIVND (reference sequence). The CDR3 region has the DNA TGTGCCAGTAGTACTCGGGCGGAAGGGACCGGGGAGCTGTTTTTT. This codes for CASSTRAEGTGELFF.

This clone was counted once. The rearrangement joins TRBV7-2 to TRBJ2-2; TRBD2 matches 13 bases. CDR1 is SGHTA and CDR2 is FQGNSA in the germline V gene. The CDR3 covers 19 residues. The V and J ends lost 1 base and 7 bases, in that order; junction bases with no gene match: 12. Here the CDR3 DNA reads TGTGCCAGCAGCTTAGTGGGCTCACTAGCGGGGGGGCTTGTCGGGGAGCTGTTTTTT. Amino acids: CASSLVGSLAGGLVGELFF.

The rearrangement uses TRBV5-5 and TRBJ1-5; 7 positions match TRBD1. The CDR3 contains 15 residues. Germline V lookup: CDR1 SGHKS, CDR2 YYEKEE (reference sequence). J was trimmed by 3 bases and V by 0 bases; bases with no gene match: 3. Written as DNA, the CDR3 is TGTGCCAGCAGCTTGGAGGGACAGATCAATCAGCCCCAGCATTTT. It specifies CASSLEGQINQPQHF.

The chain joins TRBV7-3 to TRBJ2-1; no clear D. V lost 5 bases, J lost 5 bases, and 10 bases lay in between. The length of the CDR3 is 13 residues. The germline CDR1 and CDR2 sequences are SGHTA and FQGTGA. CDR3 bases: TGTGCCAGCAGCCTGCTATACCACAATGAGCAGTTCTTC. It is translated as CASSLLYHNEQFF.

CDR3 nucleotides: TGTGCCAGCAGCGGGGCCGGGACAGGGGCCTACGAGCAGTACTTC. Residues: CASSGAGTGAYEQYF. This sequence joins TRBV5-4 and TRBJ2-7; 10 bases map to TRBD1. Germline CDR1 and CDR2: SGHNT and YYREEE (reference sequence). This CDR3 has 15 residues. With 4 bases clipped from V and 2 bases from J, the junction kept 6 bases outside the gene matches.

The J gene is TRBJ2-6, the V gene TRBV27; D unclear. Germline V gives CDR1 MNHEY, CDR2 SMNVEV (reference sequence). The CDR3 spans 15 residues. V was trimmed by 5 bases and J by 1 base, leaving 9 bases between them. The CDR3 sequence: CASSPIGSGANVLTF. CDR3 DNA: TGTGCCAGCAGTCCCATTGGGTCTGGGGCCAACGTCCTGACTTTC. Full variable domain (rest looked up from reference TRBV27 and TRBJ2-6): EAQVTQNPRYLITVTGKKLTVTCSQNMNHEYMSWYRQDPGLGLRQIYYSMNVEVTDKGDVPEGYKVSRKEKRNFPLILESPSPNQTSLYFCASSPIGSGANVLTFGAGSRLTVL.

This sequence joins TRBV27 and TRBJ2-7; D is possibly TRBD2 (5 bases). The CDR3 length is 15 residues. Trimming shortened V by 6 bases and J by 6 bases, and 21 bases separated the two germline ends. The germline V gene encodes CDR1 MNHEY and CDR2 SMNVEV (reference sequence). The CDR3 coding sequence is TGTGCCAGCAGAACCGAGGGCCCCGAGGGTGTCGAGCAGTACTTC. Residues: CASRTEGPEGVEQYF.

The CDR3 reads CASSSHIKFYEQYF. DNA for the CDR3: TGTGCCAGCAGCTCCCACATCAAATTCTACGAGCAGTACTTC. This sequence joins TRBV7-9 and TRBJ2-7; D unclear. Trimming removed 4 bases at V and 3 bases at J, with 13 bases between. Germline lookup yields CDR1 SEHNR and CDR2 FQNEAQ (reference sequence). The CDR3 length is 14 residues. Variable domain in full (rest from reference TRBV7-9 and TRBJ2-7): DTGVSQNPRHKITKRGQNVTFRCDPISEHNRLYWYRQTLGQGPEFLTYFQNEAQLEKSRLLSDRFSAERPKGSFSTLEIQRTEQGDSAMYLCASSSHIKFYEQYFGPGTRLTVT.

The rearrangement uses TRBV14 and TRBJ1-1, with a possible D match to TRBD1 (6 bases). CDR3 size: 13 residues. Germline CDR1 and CDR2: SGHDN and FVKESK. Trimming removed 6 bases from V and 7 bases from J, with 15 bases in between. In DNA form, the CDR3 reads TGTGCCAGCAGTCCGTTGGACAGCTATGAAGCTTTCTTT. It is translated as CASSPLDSYEAFF.

The V call is TRBV11-2, the J call TRBJ1-4; 7 bases are shared with TRBD1. The CDR3 is 14 amino acids. The trim removed 6 bases at V and 8 bases at J, leaving 9 bases unmatched. Germline V CDR1 and CDR2: SGHAT, FQNNGV. The chain's CDR3 is CASRGQGVIEKLFF. The CDR3 DNA follows: TGTGCCAGCAGGGGCCAGGGGGTCATCGAAAAACTGTTTTTT.

The chain uses TRBV6-2 or TRBV6-3 and TRBJ2-2, with unresolved D. Trimming removed 4 bases from V and 6 bases from J, with 6 bases in between. The length of the CDR3 is 12 residues. Looked up from germline, CDR1 is MNHEY and CDR2 is SVGEGT. The CDR3: CASSFLAGELFF. Written as DNA, the CDR3 is TGTGCCAGCAGTTTCCTCGCCGGGGAGCTGTTTTTT.

This clone was counted a single time. This chain links TRBV29-1 with TRBJ1-3; D not resolved. Per germline, CDR1 SQVTM and CDR2 ANQGSEA. This CDR3 has 13 residues. Trimming removed 1 base at V and 7 bases at J, with 11 bases between. This CDR3 is CSVEGVGSNTIYF. The CDR3 nucleotides are TGCAGCGTTGAAGGTGTGGGGTCCAACACCATATATTTT.

The chain recombines TRBV11-2 with TRBJ1-1; D ambiguous. Germline values: CDR1 SGHAT, CDR2 FQNNGV. The V end lost 0 bases, the J end lost 7 bases, and 9 bases lay between the germline ends. This CDR3 spans 13 amino acids. The chain's CDR3 is CASSLDRESEAFF. Here the CDR3 DNA reads TGTGCCAGCAGCTTAGACCGGGAAAGTGAAGCTTTCTTT.

The chain couples TRBV7-3 to TRBJ2-2, with 8 bases matching TRBD2. The CDR3 is 16 amino acids. Germline-derived CDR1 and CDR2 are SGHTA and FQGTGA. Unmatched junction bases numbered 5, after V lost 5 bases and J lost 0 bases. The CDR3 is CASSPSGRANTGELFF. CDR3 sequence (DNA): TGTGCCAGCAGCCCTTCCGGGAGGGCGAACACCGGGGAGCTGTTTTTT.

The chain carries TRBV5-1 and TRBJ1-2; D possibly corresponds to TRBD1 (5 bases). Germline-derived CDR1 and CDR2 are SGHRS and YFSETQ. V lost 0 bases and J 4 bases, leaving 16 bases between the germline ends. The CDR3 extends over 16 amino acids. The CDR3 DNA reads TGCGCCAGCAGCTTGGGTGGCGGGACGACCCTCTATGGCTACACCTTC. It codes for CASSLGGGTTLYGYTF.